This T cell receptor beta chain was sequenced in a study of blood T cell repertoires in COVID-19. In the study overall: Acute and convalescent COVID-19 samples came from the United States, Italy and Spain. PBMCs, B-cell-depleted T cells, or T cells were the source of the cDNA or gDNA that made up the material.

V shed 7 bases, J shed 1 base, and the junction held 8 bases outside the gene matches. The CDR3 spans 16 residues. From germline, CDR1 is MNHNY and CDR2 SVGAGI (reference sequence). This clone is a singleton in its sample. TCRdb keeps only in-frame clones here, not all; method: immunoSEQ multiplex PCR. The sample lists over 150,000 clones; approximately 90% were seen once. Specimen: peripheral blood. The chain is built from TRBV6-6 and TRBJ1-1; 11 positions agree with TRBD1. The TCR comes from a woman in her 70s with COVID-19, enrolled during active disease. CDR3 protein: CASNRGGQGGNTEAFF. CDR3 DNA sequence: TGTGCCAGCAATCGCGGGGGACAGGGGGGGAACACTGAAGCTTTCTTT.